This entry lists 26 T cell receptor beta chains sequenced from one sample in a study of T cell repertoires in cytomegalovirus infection. For these receptors, no antigen is known. TCRdb itself ran the reads through MiXCR, one entry per CDR3 protein. Of approximately 770,000 distinct CDR3 sequences listed, under 35% are singletons. The source was cultured CD8+ T cells from PBMCs, collected from culture after CMV antigen stimulation. All receptors derive from a human donor in good health (CMV status not recorded). Some clones in this sample may be carry-over from other donors' samples.

Ten or more counts support this clonotype. V is TRBV7-6 and J is TRBJ2-1, with a tentative D call TRBD2 (6 bases). The V and J ends lost 0 bases and 4 bases respectively, with 13 bases between them. The CDR3 contains 16 residues. CDR1 SGHVS and CDR2 FNYEAQ come from the germline V gene. The CDR3 is CASSLAEAGPYNEQFF. CDR3 sequence (DNA): TGTGCCAGCAGCTTAGCGGAGGCGGGGCCGTACAATGAGCAGTTCTTC.

This clonotype was detected only once. The chain joins TRBV6-1 to TRBJ1-2; unclear D gene. The germline V gene has CDR1 MNHNS and CDR2 SASEGT. The CDR3 covers 14 residues. V was pared by 5 bases and J by 3 bases, with 13 bases between. The CDR3 DNA reads TGTGCCAGCAGTAGCCCCCTGGTTCACTATGGCTACACCTTC. Encoded protein: CASSSPLVHYGYTF.

On this clonotype: A much larger clone lies one base from this, so it may be a read error. V is TRBV28 and J is TRBJ2-3, with D unclear. V lost 1 base to trimming and J lost 0 bases, with 5 bases between them. The CDR3 runs to 14 residues. Germline values: CDR1 MDHEN, CDR2 SYDVKM. The CDR3 loop is CASSLYASTDTQYF. CDR3 coding DNA: TGTGCCAGCAGTTTATATGCTAGCACAGATACGCAGTATTTT. Variable domain in full (rest from reference TRBV28 and TRBJ2-3): DVKVTQSSRYLVKRTGEKVFLECVQDMDHENMFWYRQDPGLGLRLIYFSYDVKMKEKGDIPEGYSVSREKKERFSLILESASTNQTSMYLCASSLYASTDTQYFGPGTRLTVL.

The chain links TRBV6-5 to TRBJ1-1; D unresolved. Germline V gives CDR1 MNHEY, CDR2 SVGAGI. The V end was cut by 7 bases, the J end by 1 base, with 13 bases between. The CDR3 consists of 14 residues. The chain's CDR3 is CASTNAGGNTEAFF. CDR3 sequence (DNA): TGTGCCAGCACAAACGCCGGAGGGAACACTGAAGCTTTCTTT.

The chain uses TRBV27 and TRBJ2-5; no definite D call. This CDR3 has 15 residues. Trimming took 3 bases from V and 1 from J, leaving 12 bases between them. Germline V gene lookup returns CDR1 MNHEY and CDR2 SMNVEV (reference sequence). Written as DNA, the CDR3 is TGTGCCAGCAGTTTTGGGGTGGGCATCCAAGAGACCCAGTACTTC. This gives the protein CASSFGVGIQETQYF.

This chain joins TRBV2 and TRBJ2-1, with 8 bases aligning to TRBD2. The CDR3 extends over 17 amino acids. Germline loops: CDR1 SNHLY, CDR2 FYNNEI. Trimming removed 2 bases from V and 9 bases from J; junction bases left unmatched: 15. The DNA for the CDR3 is TGTGCCAGCAGTGAAAGGGGCACTGCAGGACTAGCCACTGAGCAGTTCTTC. This encodes CASSERGTAGLATEQFF.

This clonotype was counted only a few times. The gene calls are TRBV6-1 and TRBJ1-2; 12 bases are shared with TRBD1. With V trimmed by 5 bases and J by 8 bases, 6 bases remained unmatched. This CDR3 is built from 14 residues. CDR1 and CDR2 (germline): MNHNS, SASEGT. The CDR3 sequence is CASSPGTGGWGYTF. CDR3 sequence (DNA): TGTGCCAGCAGTCCCGGGACAGGGGGCTGGGGCTACACCTTC.

CDR3 loop: CASNTGGVQPQHF. DNA of the CDR3: TGTGCCAGTAACACAGGGGGGGTTCAGCCCCAGCATTTT. The chain is built from TRBV19 and TRBJ1-5; TRBD1 matches at 8 bases. J gave up 6 bases and V 7 bases, and 5 bases lay outside the gene matches. Germline assignment: CDR1 LNHDA and CDR2 SQIVND (reference sequence). The CDR3 has 13 residues. The full variable domain, its missing parts supplied by reference TRBV19 and TRBJ1-5, is DGGITQSPKYLFRKEGQNVTLSCEQNLNHDAMYWYRQDPGQGLRLIYYSQIVNDFQKGDIAEGYSVSREKKESFPLTVTSAQKNPTAFYLCASNTGGVQPQHFGDGTRLSIL.

The gene calls are TRBV7-3 and TRBJ2-2, with TRBD2 as a possible D gene (6 bases). Trimming took off 5 bases at V and 2 bases at J, with 21 bases between the two ends. The CDR3 covers 18 residues. Germline V lookup: CDR1 SGHTA, CDR2 FQGTGA. The CDR3 nucleotides read TGTGCCAGCAGCCTTCTGGGCGGCGGGACGGGTAACACCGGGGAGCTGTTTTTT. Residues: CASSLLGGGTGNTGELFF.

The chain combines TRBV2 with TRBJ2-3; D tentatively reads TRBD1 or TRBD2 (7 bases each). With 7 bases removed from V and 3 bases from J, the gap between germline ends came to 17 bases. Per germline, CDR1 SNHLY and CDR2 FYNNEI. The CDR3 spans 15 residues. As DNA, the CDR3 is TGTGCCAGCAATTCAGGGGGGGTTGGTACAGATACGCAGTATTTT. It specifies CASNSGGVGTDTQYF.

CDR3 residues: CASSSGGLFSEAFF. The CDR3 DNA reads as TGTGCCAGCTCATCAGGGGGTTTGTTCTCTGAAGCTTTCTTT. J is TRBJ1-1 and V is TRBV18, with 7 positions matching TRBD1. Unmatched junction bases numbered 9, after V lost 5 bases and J lost 6 bases. This CDR3 has 14 amino acids. Germline V gene sequence: CDR1 KGHSH, CDR2 LQKENI.

There are a few counts of this clonotype. CDR3: CASSQVPVAGGILMSGQFF. The CDR3 bases are TGCGCCAGCAGCCAAGTGCCCGTAGCGGGGGGGATCCTAATGAGTGGGCAGTTCTTC. The chain carries TRBV4-1 and TRBJ2-1, with TRBD2 matching over 11 bases. V shed 1 base and J 12 bases; nucleotides not matched to a gene: 20. The germline CDR1 and CDR2 sequences are MGHRA and YSYEKL. The CDR3 runs 19 residues.

The V call is TRBV7-9, the J call TRBJ2-7; 12 nucleotides agree with TRBD1. Looked up from germline, CDR1 is SEHNR and CDR2 is FQNEAQ (reference sequence). V shed 5 bases and J 4 bases; nucleotides not matched to a gene: 15. The CDR3 length is 18 residues. The CDR3 bases are TGTGCCAGCAGCCCCCGACCCGGGACAGGGGGCTCTCGGTACGAGCAGTACTTC. It translates to CASSPRPGTGGSRYEQYF.

This chain connects TRBV11-2 to TRBJ2-7; the D is unclear. The germline V gene encodes CDR1 SGHAT and CDR2 FQNNGV. V lost 5 bases and J 1 base, leaving 9 bases between the germline ends. The CDR3 spans 13 residues. The CDR3 spells CASSVRVSYEQYV. The CDR3 nucleotides read TGTGCCAGCAGCGTACGGGTTTCCTACGAGCAGTACGTC.

About this clonotype itself: With a much larger clone just one base away, this may be a read error. The V call is TRBV7-8, the J call TRBJ1-1, with D hard to call. V lost 7 bases, J lost 12 bases, and 21 bases lay in between. This CDR3 region has 13 residues. Germline V gives CDR1 SGHVS, CDR2 FQNEAQ. CDR3 DNA: TGTGCCAGCAACTTGGGCATATCAACTAAGACTTTCTTT. As protein: CASNLGISTKTFF.

This chain uses TRBV6-1 with TRBJ1-1; 8 bases map to TRBD1. The CDR3 is 13 residues long. Germline CDR1 reads MNHNS; CDR2 reads SASEGT. J was trimmed by 8 bases and V by 5 bases; bases with no gene match: 7. CDR3 region: CASSYGRQGEAFF. The DNA for the CDR3 is TGTGCCAGCAGTTATGGGAGACAGGGGGAAGCTTTCTTT.

V gene TRBV7-2 combines with J gene TRBJ1-5, with no clear D. V lost 1 base and J 5 bases, leaving 9 bases between the germline ends. Germline V CDR1 and CDR2: SGHTA, FQGNSA. The length of the CDR3 is 14 residues. The DNA of the CDR3 is TGTGCCAGCAGCTTAGTAGGATCGCATCAGCCCCAGCATTTT. Translating gives CASSLVGSHQPQHF.

The gene calls are TRBV2 and TRBJ2-2, with no clear D. V lost 5 bases, J lost 6 bases, and 19 bases lay in between. The CDR3 contains 16 residues. In germline, CDR1 is SNHLY, CDR2 FYNNEI. In DNA form, the CDR3 reads TGTGCCAGCAGTTTACGGGCCACTTCTCCCCCCGGGGAGCTGTTTTTT. It encodes CASSLRATSPPGELFF.

This clonotype was detected many times. V is TRBV27 and J is TRBJ2-6; maybe TRBD2 (6 bases). Germline V gene lookup returns CDR1 MNHEY and CDR2 SMNVEV (reference sequence). V was shortened by 6 bases and J by 2 bases, with 11 bases between the two germline ends. This CDR3 spans 15 amino acids. The CDR3 bases are TGTGCCAGCAGCTTAGGAGGGGCTGGGGCCAACGTCCTGACTTTC. Protein: CASSLGGAGANVLTF.

The chain is built from TRBV6-2 or TRBV6-3 and TRBJ1-4; no firm D call. The CDR3 is 12 amino acids. Between the trimmed V and J ends, which lost 2 bases and 8 bases, there was a span of 6 bases. Germline CDR1 is MNHEY and CDR2 is SVGEGT. CDR3 in DNA: TGTGCCAGCAGTTACGGAGACGAAAAACTGTTTTTT. Translating gives CASSYGDEKLFF.

The chain is built from TRBV7-2 and TRBJ1-2; D not resolved. Germline CDR1 SGHTA, CDR2 FQGNSA. The CDR3 loop spans 15 amino acids. With 2 bases removed from V and 3 bases from J, the gap between germline ends came to 13 bases. CDR3 residues: CASSLWLNDYYGYTF. The CDR3 nucleotides are TGTGCCAGCAGCTTATGGCTCAATGATTACTATGGCTACACCTTC.

In this sample, this clonotype turned up many times. The chain employs TRBV6-1 and TRBJ2-7; D may be TRBD2 (6 bases). Germline V CDR1 and CDR2: MNHNS, SASEGT. The CDR3 extends over 16 amino acids. Trimming shortened V by 7 bases and J by 5 bases, and 24 bases separated the two germline ends. Here the CDR3 DNA reads TGTGCCAGCACCCTTGCCTGGGGGGTGTTAGACGACGAGCAGTACGTC. Amino acids: CASTLAWGVLDDEQYV.

This clonotype was found many times. The chain links TRBV7-9 to TRBJ2-7, with D possibly being TRBD1 (5 bases). The V end was cut by 0 bases, the J end by 2 bases, with 8 bases between. This CDR3 is 14 amino acids long. CDR1 SEHNR and CDR2 FQNEAQ come from the germline V gene (reference sequence). CDR3 protein: CASSLADRPYEQYV. DNA for the CDR3: TGTGCCAGCAGCTTAGCAGACAGACCCTACGAGCAGTACGTC.

The rearrangement uses TRBV10-3 and TRBJ2-1, with 9 bases matching TRBD1. Germline V CDR1 and CDR2: ENHRY, SYGVKD. V dropped 2 bases and J dropped 3; count of bases not matched to a gene: 8. The CDR3 length is 17 residues. The CDR3 region has the DNA TGTGCCATCAGTGAGGAGCCGGGGACAGGGCGCTACAATGAGCAGTTCTTC. It specifies CAISEEPGTGRYNEQFF.

CDR3 sequence reads: CASTRPRGNYGYTF. CDR3 nucleotide sequence: TGTGCCAGCACCCGACCCCGGGGAAACTATGGCTACACCTTC. The chain carries TRBV6-2 or TRBV6-3 and TRBJ1-2, with D unclear. Germline CDR1 is MNHEY and CDR2 is SVGEGT. V was shortened by 7 bases and J by 2 bases, with 14 bases between the two germline ends. The CDR3 runs to 14 residues.

The V and J genes are TRBV14 and TRBJ2-1; TRBD1 matches 9 bases. This CDR3 comprises 15 residues. Germline V gene data show CDR1 as SGHDN and CDR2 as FVKESK. Trimming cost V 6 bases and J 4 bases; bases outside gene matches: 7. The CDR3, as DNA: TGTGCCAGCAGACCGACAGGGGGGGCATACAATGAGCAGTTCTTC. Protein sequence: CASRPTGGAYNEQFF.